This T cell receptor (beta chain) was recorded in a study of read filtering for tumor transcriptome and immune sequencing. Study context: RNA-seq yielded only roughly 85 to 1,400 TCR reads, IR-seq about 4 to 10.27 million.

This library used roughly 400 ng RNA and molecular barcoded adaptors spanning alpha/delta and beta/gamma chains. MiXCR, applied by TCRdb to the reads, yields one record per CDR3 protein. The profile covers some 130,000 distinct CDR3 sequences, with 13% appearing a single time and about 7.7% taken by the ten largest. Study results and limitations: Compared with RNA-seq, IR-seq gave much higher clonotype depth and reliability. This fraction held mixed bone marrow immune cells after CD138-negative sorting.

With regard to this clonotype: The antigen is not known.

From germline, CDR1 is SGHRS and CDR2 YFSETQ. V was pared by 9 bases and J by 0 bases, with 23 bases between. The CDR3 covers 17 residues. Sequenced: a population of CD138-negative cells sorted from bone marrow. This TCR derives from a donor aged 40 or over with multiple myeloma. V is TRBV5-1 and J is TRBJ2-3; TRBD2 is a possible D gene (5 bases). CDR3 DNA: TGCGCCACCTCCGGCACACCACTAGGAATGAGCACAGATACGCAGTATTTT. As protein: CATSGTPLGMSTDTQYF.